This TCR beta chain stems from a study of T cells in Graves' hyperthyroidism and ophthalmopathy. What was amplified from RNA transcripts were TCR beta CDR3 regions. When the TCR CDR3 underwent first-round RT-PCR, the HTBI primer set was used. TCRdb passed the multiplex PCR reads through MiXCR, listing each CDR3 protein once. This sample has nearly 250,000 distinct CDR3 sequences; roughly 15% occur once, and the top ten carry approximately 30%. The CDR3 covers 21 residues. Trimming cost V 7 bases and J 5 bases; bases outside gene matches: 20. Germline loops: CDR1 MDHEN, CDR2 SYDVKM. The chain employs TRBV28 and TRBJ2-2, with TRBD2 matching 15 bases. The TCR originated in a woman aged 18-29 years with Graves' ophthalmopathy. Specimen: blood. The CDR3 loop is CASNPTVRTSGRARMTGELFF. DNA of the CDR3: TGTGCCAGCAACCCAACGGTGAGGACTAGCGGGAGGGCCCGAATGACCGGGGAGCTGTTTTTT.